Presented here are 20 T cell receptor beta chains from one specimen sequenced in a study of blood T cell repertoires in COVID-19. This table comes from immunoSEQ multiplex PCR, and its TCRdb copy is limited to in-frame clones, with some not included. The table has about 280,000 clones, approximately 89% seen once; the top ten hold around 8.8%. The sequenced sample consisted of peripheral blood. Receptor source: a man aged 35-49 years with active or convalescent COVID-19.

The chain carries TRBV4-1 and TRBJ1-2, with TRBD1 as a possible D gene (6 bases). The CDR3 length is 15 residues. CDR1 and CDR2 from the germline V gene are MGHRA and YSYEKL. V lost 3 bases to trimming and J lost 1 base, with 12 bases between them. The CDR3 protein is CASSQGQGGNYGYTF. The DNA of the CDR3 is TGCGCCAGCAGCCAGGGCCAAGGGGGTAACTATGGCTACACCTTC.

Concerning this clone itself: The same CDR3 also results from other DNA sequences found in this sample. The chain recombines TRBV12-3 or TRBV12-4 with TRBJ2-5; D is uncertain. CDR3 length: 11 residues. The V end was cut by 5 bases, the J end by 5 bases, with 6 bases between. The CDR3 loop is CASSPRETQYF. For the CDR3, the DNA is TGTGCCAGCAGTCCCCGGGAGACCCAGTACTTC.

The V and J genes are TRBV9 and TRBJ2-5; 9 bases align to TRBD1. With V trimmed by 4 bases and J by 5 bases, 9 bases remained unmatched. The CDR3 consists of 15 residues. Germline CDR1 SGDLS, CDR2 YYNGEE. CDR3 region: CASSPGGTGLETQYF. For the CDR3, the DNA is TGTGCCAGCAGCCCGGGCGGGACAGGGTTGGAGACCCAGTACTTC.

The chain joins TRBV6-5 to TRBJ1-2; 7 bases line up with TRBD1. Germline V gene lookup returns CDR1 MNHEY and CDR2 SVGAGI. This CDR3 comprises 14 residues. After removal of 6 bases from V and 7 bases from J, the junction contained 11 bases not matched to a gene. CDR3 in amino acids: CASRQRYRGAGYTF. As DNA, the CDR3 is TGTGCCAGCAGGCAGAGGTACAGGGGTGCTGGCTACACCTTC.

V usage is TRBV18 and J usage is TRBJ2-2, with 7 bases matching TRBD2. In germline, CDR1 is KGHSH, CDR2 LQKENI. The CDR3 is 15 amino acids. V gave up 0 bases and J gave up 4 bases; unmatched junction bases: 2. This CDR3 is CASSPPGGGTGELFF. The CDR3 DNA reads TGTGCCAGCTCACCACCTGGCGGGGGCACCGGGGAGCTGTTTTTT.

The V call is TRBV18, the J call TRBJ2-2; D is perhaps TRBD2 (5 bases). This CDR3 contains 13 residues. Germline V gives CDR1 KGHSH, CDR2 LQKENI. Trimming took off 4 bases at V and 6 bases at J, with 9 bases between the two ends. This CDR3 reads CASSLLGSGELFF. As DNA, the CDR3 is TGTGCCAGCTCACTACTAGGATCCGGGGAGCTGTTTTTT.

CDR3 DNA sequence: TGTGCCAGCAGTTTATCCTGGCGGGAGTACACCGGGGAGCTGTTTTTT. Residues: CASSLSWREYTGELFF. The rearrangement links TRBV27 to TRBJ2-2; TRBD2 matches 7 bases. In germline, CDR1 is MNHEY, CDR2 SMNVEV (reference sequence). Unmatched junction bases numbered 4, after V lost 0 bases and J lost 3 bases. This CDR3 contains 16 residues.

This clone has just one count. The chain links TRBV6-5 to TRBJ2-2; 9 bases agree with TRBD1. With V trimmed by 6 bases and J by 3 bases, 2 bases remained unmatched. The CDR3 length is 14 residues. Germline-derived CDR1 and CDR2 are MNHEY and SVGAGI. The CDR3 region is CASRRTGDTGELFF. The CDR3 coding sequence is TGTGCCAGCAGGCGGACAGGGGACACCGGGGAGCTGTTTTTT.

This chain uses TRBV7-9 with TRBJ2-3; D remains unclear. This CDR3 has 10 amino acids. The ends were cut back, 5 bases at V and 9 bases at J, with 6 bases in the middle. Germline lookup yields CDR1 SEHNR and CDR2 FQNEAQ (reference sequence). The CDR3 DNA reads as TGTGCCAGCAGCGAGTTAACGCAGTATTTT. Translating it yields CASSELTQYF.

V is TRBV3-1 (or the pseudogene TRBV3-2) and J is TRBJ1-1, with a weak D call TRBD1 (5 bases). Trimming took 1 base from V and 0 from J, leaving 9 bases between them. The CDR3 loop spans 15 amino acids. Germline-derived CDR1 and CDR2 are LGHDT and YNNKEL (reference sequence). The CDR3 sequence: CASSQGRGMNTEAFF. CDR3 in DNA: TGTGCCAGCAGCCAAGGGAGGGGAATGAACACTGAAGCTTTCTTT.

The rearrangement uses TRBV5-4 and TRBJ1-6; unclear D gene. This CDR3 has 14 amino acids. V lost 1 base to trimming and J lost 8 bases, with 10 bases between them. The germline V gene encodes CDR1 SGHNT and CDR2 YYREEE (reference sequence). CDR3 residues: CASSLSPGDSPLHF. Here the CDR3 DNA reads TGTGCCAGCAGCTTGAGTCCCGGTGATTCACCCCTCCACTTT. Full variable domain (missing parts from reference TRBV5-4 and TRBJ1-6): ETGVTQSPTHLIKTRGQQVTLRCSSQSGHNTVSWYQQALGQGPQFIFQYYREEENGRGNFPPRFSGLQFPNYSSELNVNALELDDSALYLCASSLSPGDSPLHFGNGTRLTVT.

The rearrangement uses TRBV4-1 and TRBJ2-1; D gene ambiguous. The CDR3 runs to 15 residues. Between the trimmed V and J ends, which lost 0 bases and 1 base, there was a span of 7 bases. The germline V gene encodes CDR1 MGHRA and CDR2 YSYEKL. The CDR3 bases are TGCGCCAGCAGCCAAGACCCGGGTTCCTACAATGAGCAGTTCTTC. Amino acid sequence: CASSQDPGSYNEQFF.

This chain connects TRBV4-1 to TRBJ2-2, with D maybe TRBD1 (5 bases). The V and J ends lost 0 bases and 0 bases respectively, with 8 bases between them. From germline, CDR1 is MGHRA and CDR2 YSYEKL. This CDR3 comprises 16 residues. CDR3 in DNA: TGCGCCAGCAGCCAAGAGGGGCGAACGAACACCGGGGAGCTGTTTTTT. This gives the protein CASSQEGRTNTGELFF.

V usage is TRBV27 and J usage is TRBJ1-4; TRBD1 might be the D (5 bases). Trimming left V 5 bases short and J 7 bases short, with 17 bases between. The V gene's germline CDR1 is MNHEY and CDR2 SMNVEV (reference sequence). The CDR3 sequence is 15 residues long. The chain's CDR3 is CASSNVGGSGEKLFF. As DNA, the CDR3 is TGTGCCAGCAGTAACGTCGGGGGATCCGGTGAAAAACTGTTTTTT.

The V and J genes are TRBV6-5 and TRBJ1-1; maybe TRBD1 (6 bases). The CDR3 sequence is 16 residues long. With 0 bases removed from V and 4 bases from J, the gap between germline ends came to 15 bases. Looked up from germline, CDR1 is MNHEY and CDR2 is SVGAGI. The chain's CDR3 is CASSYSVGGGGTEAFF. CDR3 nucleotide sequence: TGTGCCAGCAGTTACTCGGTGGGTGGGGGCGGCACTGAAGCTTTCTTT.

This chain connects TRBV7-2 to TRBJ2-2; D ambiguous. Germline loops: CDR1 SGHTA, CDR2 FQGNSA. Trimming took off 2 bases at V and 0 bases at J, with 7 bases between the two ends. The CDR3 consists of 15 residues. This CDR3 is CASSLFSANTGELFF. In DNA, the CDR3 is TGTGCCAGCAGCTTATTCTCAGCGAACACCGGGGAGCTGTTTTTT.

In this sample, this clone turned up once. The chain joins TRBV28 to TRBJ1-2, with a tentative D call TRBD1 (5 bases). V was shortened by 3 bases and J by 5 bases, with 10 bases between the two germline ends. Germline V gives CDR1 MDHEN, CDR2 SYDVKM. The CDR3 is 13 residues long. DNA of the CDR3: TGTGCCAGCAGTTTCCTCAGGGCTTATGGCTACACCTTC. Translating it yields CASSFLRAYGYTF.

The CDR3 DNA sequence: TGTGCCATCAGTAAGACAGGTTCGGACTTAAATCAGCCCCAGCATTTT. Protein sequence: CAISKTGSDLNQPQHF. This sequence joins TRBV10-3 and TRBJ1-5; TRBD1 is a possible D gene (6 bases). The V gene lost 5 bases and the J gene lost 4 bases, with 18 bases spanning the gap. Germline V CDR1 and CDR2: ENHRY, SYGVKD. The CDR3 loop spans 16 amino acids.

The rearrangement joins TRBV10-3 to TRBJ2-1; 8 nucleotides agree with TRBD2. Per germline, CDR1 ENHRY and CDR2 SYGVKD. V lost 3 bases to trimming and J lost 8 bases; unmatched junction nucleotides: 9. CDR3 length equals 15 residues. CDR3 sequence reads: CAISDPSGRGDEQFF. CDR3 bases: TGTGCCATCAGTGACCCCAGCGGGAGAGGGGATGAGCAGTTCTTC.

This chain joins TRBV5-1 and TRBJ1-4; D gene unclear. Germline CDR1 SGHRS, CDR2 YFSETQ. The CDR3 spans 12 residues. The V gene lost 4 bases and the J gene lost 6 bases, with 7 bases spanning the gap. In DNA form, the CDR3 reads TGCGCCAGCAGCGTACCGGATGAAAAACTGTTTTTT. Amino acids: CASSVPDEKLFF.